This entry concerns a single T cell receptor (beta chain). Its antigen is currently not known. No clone much larger than this one lies a single base away; base qualities are absent. TCR CDR3 regions were amplified from genomic DNA by multiplex PCR using the deep immunoSEQ assay. Extracted genomic DNA from each cell subset was spread evenly across all wells of several immunoSEQ 96-well plates, with each plate serving as a replicate. For sorted subsets, each replicate PCR was loaded with 150 to 250 ng genomic DNA, equivalent to 30,000 or so T cell genomes. Purified libraries were measured with a Qubit 3.0 fluorometer, size-checked on a Bioanalyzer 2100, and measured again with the KAPA Library Quantification kit. Every immunoSEQ 96-well plate was sequenced on a separate single-read 150-cycle Illumina NextSeq 550 flow cell. The original pipeline was this. Because the immunoSEQ output included only junctional sequences and no quality scores, the filtering could not be the same as the filtering used for full-length reads. Sequences were annotated with PyIR, a Python wrapper for IgBLAST v1.9, and V/J genes and CDR3 were assigned using IMGT germline references. Reads with weak V/J assignments (E-value above 1e-6), missing CDR3, stop codons, out-of-frame junctions, or ambiguous translated residues were removed. V3J clonotypes were defined as sequences sharing an identical inferred V gene, J gene, and CDR3 amino acid sequence. Percentage overlap between repertoires was computed as shared unique clonotypes divided by the size of the smaller repertoire. Repertoire richness was assessed with RTK rarefaction, the Chao1 estimator, and Recon v2.1 estimates of unobserved clonotypes. Generation probabilities were computed with OLGA for all TCRbeta clonotypes obtained by the gDNA method from several donors. Entries here come from immuneACCESS through TCRdb and include only in-frame sequences with V and J called. Some clones fail to appear in such tables; in the studies checked, an unresolved V gene covers under half of the shortfall, and the cause of the remainder is unknown. V, J and clone size were drawn from that table, and D and trimming were deduced from the DNA. This sample lists about 750,000 clones; 80% to 95% were detected once. About 25% of the sample rests with the top ten.

CD8 naive samples were CD45RO-negative cells positively selected for CCR7, giving a CD45RA+CCR7+ population that excluded TemRA cells. The donors were healthy, HIV-negative adults who had no recently reported acute infections or vaccinations. All donors were Caucasian adults living in Nashville, Tennessee, USA. After blood collection by leukapheresis, PBMCs were isolated using Ficoll-Histopaque density gradient centrifugation and then cryopreserved in the vapor phase of liquid nitrogen. Purity and quantity of every magnetically sorted T cell population were checked by analytical flow cytometry. Each sorted fraction had its genomic DNA isolated and then quantified by UV absorbance on a Nanodrop 2000c. The record originates from a study of shared clonotypes between healthy human individuals (dated by TCRdb to about 2020). Broadly, across the study: A couple of women and a few men aged 18 to 49 years were included in the cohort. For each donor, CD4 naive and CD4 memory were each run on three plates, CD8 naive on two plates, and CD8 memory on one plate. Blood TCR repertoires of five healthy adults were deeply sequenced to estimate repertoire size and the extent of clonotype sharing between individuals. To increase sequencing depth and limit assay-specific biases, different laboratories used diverse techniques to prepare libraries and sequence TCR repertoires. Leukapheresis yielded between about 0.85 and 10 billion PBMCs per donor. Findings and caveats that apply to the study as a whole: Even with the large sequencing depth, rarefaction of the sorted-subset datasets indicated that sequencing was incomplete. Sampling was restricted to blood, and TCR repertoires in tissues likely differ from the TCR repertoires found in blood. The genetic and exposure-history diversity represented was limited by the small number of donors. Naive subsets generally had larger estimated clonotype richness than memory subsets. Compared with non-shared clonotypes, clonotypes shared by all four sorted-subset donors had higher generation probabilities. Across a handful of donors, about 5.2% of naive CD4, roughly 3.5% of naive CD8, about 2.3% of memory CD4, and 0.3% to 0.45% of memory CD8 clonotypes were shared. Pairwise subsampling led to the expectation that sequencing depth would affect the degree of clonotype sharing among donors.

CDR1 MDHEN and CDR2 SYDVKM were looked up in the germline V gene. Measured from the cysteine to the phenylalanine, the CDR3 is 16 residues long. The sequence is cut down to CDR3 DNA, 48 bases in frame from base 1. The junction carries 14 bases between V and J, which are trimmed by 5 bases and 0 bases respectively. Sequencing used naive CD8+ T cells sorted from blood. The intended sense of this specimen's cell subset or site label: CD45RA+CCR7+. Recombination connected TRBV28 to TRBJ1-3, with the D gene uncertain. The source of this sequence is a man younger than 40 in good health. DNA sequence: TGTGCCAGCAGTCACGGACTGAGCCTCTCTGGAAACACCATATATTTT. Translation gives CASSHGLSLSGNTIYF.